The 31 T cell receptor beta chains given below trace back to one sample, sequenced in a study of blood T cell repertoires in COVID-19. Using immunoSEQ multiplex PCR, the repertoire was profiled, and TCRdb retains in-frame clones only, with some absent. The sample yields 100,000 to 150,000 clones, 70% to 85% seen once. Sequencing was carried out using peripheral blood. These receptor sequences come from a woman in her forties or fifties with acute or convalescent COVID-19.

The chain recombines TRBV24-1 with TRBJ2-1; 7 positions agree with TRBD2. Trimming cost V 4 bases and J 12 bases; bases outside gene matches: 11. Germline V CDR1 and CDR2: KGHDR, SFDVKD. This CDR3 contains 14 residues. CDR3: CATSDYGTIYGQFF. CDR3 bases: TGTGCCACCAGTGACTACGGGACTATTTACGGGCAGTTCTTC.

The V call is TRBV7-8, the J call TRBJ1-1, with 8 positions matching TRBD1. Germline loops: CDR1 SGHVS, CDR2 FQNEAQ. CDR3 length equals 15 residues. Trimming cost V 5 bases and J 6 bases; bases outside gene matches: 11. The CDR3 DNA is TGTGCCAGCAGCCGGAATCGACAGGGGAATGCTGAAGCTTTCTTT. Its protein is CASSRNRQGNAEAFF.

This chain joins TRBV6-5 and TRBJ1-1; 10 bases map to TRBD1. Per germline, CDR1 MNHEY and CDR2 SVGAGI. This CDR3 contains 14 residues. The junction had 7 bases not matched to a gene; V was cut back by 6 bases and J by 6 bases. The CDR3 sequence: CASSTLDRGAEAFF. DNA of the CDR3: TGTGCCAGCAGCACCCTGGACAGGGGGGCTGAAGCTTTCTTT.

The CDR3 DNA sequence: TGCGCCAGCAGCTTGTCCGGGGAGCGGGGGGTACCCAATGAGCAGTTCTTC. It codes for CASSLSGERGVPNEQFF. V is TRBV5-1 and J is TRBJ2-1; TRBD2 matches at 9 bases. Germline-derived CDR1 and CDR2 are SGHRS and YFSETQ. V shed 1 base and J 6 bases; nucleotides not matched to a gene: 11. The CDR3 extends over 17 amino acids.

The chain combines TRBV24-1 with TRBJ2-3; 11 positions agree with TRBD2. Per germline, CDR1 KGHDR and CDR2 SFDVKD. V dropped 5 bases and J dropped 2; count of bases not matched to a gene: 8. The CDR3 runs 17 residues. CDR3 protein: CATSVPGSGGATDTQYF. The CDR3 nucleotides read TGTGCCACCAGTGTACCGGGTAGCGGGGGGGCCACAGATACGCAGTATTTT.

The chain uses TRBV5-1 and TRBJ1-1; 9 bases map to TRBD1. With 2 bases clipped from V and 1 base from J, the junction kept 6 bases outside the gene matches. This CDR3 has 16 amino acids. Germline assignment: CDR1 SGHRS and CDR2 YFSETQ. CDR3 bases: TGCGCCAGCAGCTTTGTACAGGGGGCTCGGAACACTGAAGCTTTCTTT. This codes for CASSFVQGARNTEAFF.

This chain connects TRBV7-2 to TRBJ1-2; 7 bases agree with TRBD1. CDR3 size: 15 residues. The V gene end was trimmed by 1 base and the J gene end by 2 bases; junction bases not matched to a gene: 4. Per germline, CDR1 SGHTA and CDR2 FQGNSA. The CDR3 DNA reads TGTGCCAGCAGCTTAGGGCCAGGGGGGAACTATGGCTACACCTTC. It encodes CASSLGPGGNYGYTF.

The CDR3 DNA reads TGTGCCAGCAGCGTAAGGACAGGGGGCACAGATACGCAGTATTTT. Protein: CASSVRTGGTDTQYF. The chain is built from TRBV9 and TRBJ2-3, with 9 positions matching TRBD1. This CDR3 has 15 amino acids. The germline gives CDR1 SGDLS, CDR2 YYNGEE. J was trimmed by 1 base and V by 1 base; bases with no gene match: 1.

This clone appeared a few times. The rearrangement joins TRBV30 to TRBJ1-1; TRBD1 agrees at 11 bases. The CDR3 has 18 residues. Germline V gene sequence: CDR1 GTSNPN, CDR2 SVGIG (reference sequence). V trimming: 3 bases; J trimming: 1 base; junction bases outside the gene matches: 13. CDR3 bases: TGTGCCTGGAGCCGAGTGCTTGGACAGGGGGCGGCGAACACTGAAGCTTTCTTT. Encoded protein: CAWSRVLGQGAANTEAFF. The full variable domain, its missing parts supplied by reference TRBV30 and TRBJ1-1, is SQTIHQWPATLVQPVGSPLSLECTVEGTSNPNLYWYRQAAGRGLQLLFYSVGIGQISSEVPQNLSASRPQDRQFILSSKKLLLSDSGFYLCAWSRVLGQGAANTEAFFGQGTRLTVV.

This clone was seen a handful of times. The chain carries TRBV5-4 and TRBJ1-3; possibly TRBD1 for D (6 bases). The germline gives CDR1 SGHNT, CDR2 YYREEE (reference sequence). The CDR3 has 14 residues. V was shortened by 7 bases and J by 3 bases, with 14 bases between the two germline ends. This chain's CDR3 is CASHDRLYGNTIYF. In DNA form, the CDR3 reads TGTGCCAGCCACGACAGGCTTTATGGAAACACCATATATTTT.

J is TRBJ2-1 and V is TRBV29-1, with D maybe TRBD1 (6 bases). V lost 3 bases to trimming and J lost 0 bases, with 12 bases between them. This CDR3 is 15 amino acids long. The germline V gene encodes CDR1 SQVTM and CDR2 ANQGSEA. The CDR3 DNA reads as TGCAGCGTTGACCAGGGGCAAAGCTCCTACAATGAGCAGTTCTTC. Its translation is CSVDQGQSSYNEQFF.

V usage is TRBV3-1 (or the pseudogene TRBV3-2) and J usage is TRBJ2-2, with 14 bases aligning to TRBD2. This CDR3 region has 20 residues. Germline V gene lookup returns CDR1 LGHDT and CDR2 YNNKEL (reference sequence). After removal of 1 base from V and 0 bases from J, the junction contained 7 bases not matched to a gene. In DNA form, the CDR3 reads TGTGCCAGCAGCCAAGGATCGGGACTAGCGGGGGCCGCGAACACCGGGGAGCTGTTTTTT. Translation: CASSQGSGLAGAANTGELFF.

The rearrangement joins TRBV7-8 to TRBJ2-7, with 8 positions matching TRBD1. From germline, CDR1 is SGHVS and CDR2 FQNEAQ. This CDR3 spans 14 amino acids. V shed 1 base and J 7 bases; nucleotides not matched to a gene: 6. As DNA, the CDR3 is TGTGCCAGCAGCTTAGGACAGGGGTTCCGGGAGCAGTACTTC. Translated: CASSLGQGFREQYF.

The sample holds a few counts of this clone. The J gene is TRBJ1-3, the V gene TRBV14; D is possibly TRBD1 (5 bases). CDR1 and CDR2 (germline): SGHDN, FVKESK. The CDR3 covers 13 residues. V was clipped by 4 bases and J by 5 bases, with 9 bases between them. CDR3 coding DNA: TGTGCCAGCAGCCGCAGGGTCCGAAACACCATATATTTT. Encoded protein: CASSRRVRNTIYF. The entire variable domain, with the rest obtained from reference TRBV14 and TRBJ1-3, is as follows: EAGVTQFPSHSVIEKGQTVTLRCDPISGHDNLYWYRRVMGKEIKFLLHFVKESKQDESGMPNNRFLAERTGGTYSTLKVQPAELEDSGVYFCASSRRVRNTIYFGEGSWLTVV.

This chain links TRBV12-3 or TRBV12-4 with TRBJ1-2, with D possibly TRBD1 on 6 matching bases. The CDR3 length is 13 residues. Trimming stripped 3 bases from V and 11 bases from J, with 16 bases between. The CDR3 DNA is TGTGCCAGCAGTTTGCCTTTCGGGACACATTACACCTTC. This encodes CASSLPFGTHYTF.

J is TRBJ1-3 and V is TRBV7-2; perhaps TRBD1 as D (5 bases). CDR3 length equals 17 residues. CDR1 is SGHTA and CDR2 is FQGNSA in the germline V gene. With 5 bases removed from V and 0 bases from J, the gap between germline ends came to 17 bases. In DNA form, the CDR3 reads TGTGCCAGCAGCGGCTGGGGCAGGAACTTCTCTGGAAACACCATATATTTT. Translation gives CASSGWGRNFSGNTIYF.

Written as DNA, the CDR3 is TGTGCCAGCAGCAGGCGAGGGGGCGACGGCAATCAGCCCCAGCATTTT. Translating gives CASSRRGGDGNQPQHF. This chain links TRBV6-2 or TRBV6-3 with TRBJ1-5; 7 bases match TRBD1. CDR3 size: 16 residues. Germline V gene lookup returns CDR1 MNHEY and CDR2 SVGEGT. Trimming at V came to 6 bases and at J to 2 bases, leaving 10 bases not matched to a gene.

The V gene is TRBV9, the J gene TRBJ2-7, with a weak D call TRBD2 (6 bases). V lost 4 bases to trimming and J lost 2 bases, with 13 bases between them. In germline, CDR1 is SGDLS, CDR2 YYNGEE. CDR3 length: 14 amino acids. The CDR3 DNA sequence: TGTGCCAGCAGCTCGGGTGGAGGGACCTACGAGCAGTACTTC. Translating it yields CASSSGGGTYEQYF.

The chain combines TRBV19 with TRBJ1-4; TRBD1 matches at 8 bases. CDR1 and CDR2 from the germline V gene are LNHDA and SQIVND (reference sequence). This CDR3 spans 14 amino acids. The junction had 8 bases not matched to a gene; V was cut back by 6 bases and J by 8 bases. This chain's CDR3 is CASSPTGGVEKLFF. CDR3 sequence (DNA): TGTGCCAGTAGCCCAACAGGGGGTGTAGAAAAACTGTTTTTT.

The V and J genes are TRBV7-9 and TRBJ1-4; D is possibly TRBD1 (5 bases). V lost 3 bases, J lost 7 bases, and 9 bases lay in between. The CDR3 covers 13 residues. Germline loops: CDR1 SEHNR, CDR2 FQNEAQ (reference sequence). The CDR3 coding sequence is TGTGCCAGCAGCTTTACAGGCGGTGAAAAACTGTTTTTT. It codes for CASSFTGGEKLFF.

This clone was observed a handful of times. The J gene is TRBJ2-2, the V gene TRBV6-5, with 13 bases matching TRBD2. The germline V gene encodes CDR1 MNHEY and CDR2 SVGAGI. CDR3 length: 15 residues. V was clipped by 6 bases and J by 6 bases; unmatched bases: 4. CDR3 DNA sequence: TGTGCCAGCAGAGGGACTAGCGGGGCATCCGGGGAGCTGTTTTTT. It translates to CASRGTSGASGELFF.

The chain has TRBV24-1 and TRBJ1-1; 7 bases agree with TRBD1. With V trimmed by 7 bases and J by 1 base, 2 bases remained unmatched. There are 13 residues in the CDR3. Germline CDR1 and CDR2: KGHDR and SFDVKD. CDR3 coding DNA: TGTGCCACCAGGGGGACAGAGAACACTGAAGCTTTCTTT. It yields the protein CATRGTENTEAFF.

The chain uses TRBV9 and TRBJ2-3; TRBD2 aligns across 7 bases. CDR3 length equals 16 residues. V gave up 3 bases and J gave up 0 bases; unmatched junction bases: 7. Germline V gives CDR1 SGDLS, CDR2 YYNGEE. The CDR3 region is CASSATGTTSTDTQYF. The CDR3, as DNA: TGTGCCAGCAGCGCGACCGGGACTACCAGCACAGATACGCAGTATTTT.

The chain is built from TRBV7-3 and TRBJ1-3, with a weak D call TRBD1 (6 bases). V lost 5 bases and J lost 0, with 8 bases in between. The CDR3 has 14 amino acids. Germline CDR1 reads SGHTA; CDR2 reads FQGTGA. Here the CDR3 DNA reads TGTGCCAGCAGCCAGGACAGCTCTGGAAACACCATATATTTT. Its translation is CASSQDSSGNTIYF.

This rearrangement joins TRBV7-8 to TRBJ1-2; D might be TRBD1 (6 bases). Germline lookup yields CDR1 SGHVS and CDR2 FQNEAQ. This CDR3 region has 15 residues. Trimming pared 6 bases from V and 0 bases from J, leaving 14 bases between. In DNA form, the CDR3 reads TGTGCCAGCAGTTCTTTACAGGGAGCTAACTATGGCTACACCTTC. Its translation is CASSSLQGANYGYTF.

The chain joins TRBV29-1 to TRBJ2-7; no clear D gene. CDR1 is SQVTM and CDR2 is ANQGSEA in the germline V gene. This CDR3 is built from 17 residues. V shed 4 bases and J shed 1 base, with 23 bases lying between them. The chain's CDR3 is CSVVSRRYRLLSYEQYF. CDR3 coding DNA: TGCAGCGTTGTTAGCCGGCGATATCGTTTGCTGTCCTACGAGCAGTACTTC.

The chain has TRBV2 and TRBJ1-6; D call uncertain. Germline V CDR1 and CDR2: SNHLY, FYNNEI. This CDR3 has 13 amino acids. The V gene lost 4 bases and the J gene lost 8 bases, with 9 bases spanning the gap. The CDR3 spells CASSAYRDSPLHF. CDR3 nucleotides: TGTGCCAGCAGTGCGTATCGGGATTCACCCCTCCACTTT. Variable domain in full (rest from reference TRBV2 and TRBJ1-6): EPEVTQTPSHQVTQMGQEVILRCVPISNHLYFYWYRQILGQKVEFLVSFYNNEISEKSEIFDDQFSVERPDGSNFTLKIRSTKLEDSAMYFCASSAYRDSPLHFGNGTRLTVT.

The chain combines TRBV18 with TRBJ2-2, with 9 bases lining up with TRBD1. Germline V lookup: CDR1 KGHSH, CDR2 LQKENI. The CDR3 runs to 15 residues. Unmatched junction bases numbered 4, after V lost 3 bases and J lost 5 bases. The CDR3 DNA sequence: TGTGCCAGCTCACCGGGACAGGGCTTGACCGGGGAGCTGTTTTTT. Translated, it gives CASSPGQGLTGELFF.

The gene calls are TRBV3-1 (or the pseudogene TRBV3-2) and TRBJ1-2, with TRBD1 matching 8 bases. The CDR3 loop spans 13 amino acids. Per the germline V gene, CDR1 is LGHDT and CDR2 is YNNKEL (reference sequence). With 1 base clipped from V and 8 bases from J, the junction kept 3 bases outside the gene matches. In DNA form, the CDR3 reads TGTGCCAGCAGCCAAGGGCCAGGGGGCGGCTACACCTTC. It encodes CASSQGPGGGYTF.

The chain combines TRBV9 with TRBJ2-7; 11 bases match TRBD2. The V and J ends lost 4 bases and 0 bases, in that order; junction bases with no gene match: 3. The CDR3 has 15 residues. Germline assignment: CDR1 SGDLS and CDR2 YYNGEE. This chain's CDR3 is CASSTGLAGSYEQYF. CDR3 coding DNA: TGTGCCAGCAGCACTGGACTAGCGGGCTCCTACGAGCAGTACTTC.

The chain carries TRBV18 and TRBJ1-3; D not resolved. V lost 3 bases, J lost 0 bases, and 15 bases lay in between. Germline V gene lookup returns CDR1 KGHSH and CDR2 LQKENI. The CDR3 length is 17 residues. The CDR3 spells CASSPPTGSFSGNTIYF. The CDR3 nucleotides are TGTGCCAGCTCACCTCCGACGGGATCCTTCTCTGGAAACACCATATATTTT.